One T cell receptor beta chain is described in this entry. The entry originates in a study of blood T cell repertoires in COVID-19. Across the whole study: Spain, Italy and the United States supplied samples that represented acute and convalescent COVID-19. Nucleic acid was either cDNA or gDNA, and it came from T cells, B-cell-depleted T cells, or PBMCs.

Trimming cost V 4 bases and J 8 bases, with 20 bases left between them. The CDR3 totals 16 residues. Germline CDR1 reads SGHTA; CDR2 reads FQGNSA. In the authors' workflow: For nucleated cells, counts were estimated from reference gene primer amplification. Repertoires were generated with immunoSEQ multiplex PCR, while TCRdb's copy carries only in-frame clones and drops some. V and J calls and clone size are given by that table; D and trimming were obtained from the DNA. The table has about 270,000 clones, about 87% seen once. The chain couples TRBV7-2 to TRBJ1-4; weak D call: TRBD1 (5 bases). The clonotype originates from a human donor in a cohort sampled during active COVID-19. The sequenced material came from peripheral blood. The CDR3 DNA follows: TGTGCCAGCAGCTGGTCGGGGGGGAATCTGAGGGAAAAACTGTTTTTT. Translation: CASSWSGGNLREKLFF.